This T cell receptor beta chain was sequenced for a study of blood T cell repertoires in COVID-19. Background on the study: The cDNA or gDNA used as material had been derived from T cells, B-cell-depleted T cells, or PBMCs.

Authors' processing steps: By means of reference gene primer amplification, nucleated cell counts were estimated. Libraries were prepared by immunoSEQ multiplex PCR; TCRdb keeps only in-frame clonotypes and omits some of them. V and J calls and clone size are those listed in that table; D and trimming were worked out from the DNA. The sample has about 74,000 clones, roughly 91% seen once. The trim removed 2 bases at V and 4 bases at J, leaving 1 base unmatched. From germline, CDR1 is SGHDT and CDR2 YYEEEE. The CDR3 totals 15 residues. The V call is TRBV5-6, the J call TRBJ2-3; 13 bases map to TRBD2. The origin of this receptor is a woman aged 80 or over with active or convalescent COVID-19. Sequencing was carried out using peripheral blood. CDR3 sequence reads: CASSFGLAGADTQYF. The CDR3 coding sequence is TGTGCCAGCAGCTTCGGACTAGCGGGGGCAGATACGCAGTATTTT.